The clone carrying this TCR beta chain was observed a few times. The antigen is unknown. The read ends 3 residues before the CDR3 terminus; that terminus is restored from the germline J gene. This sample stems from a study of T cell clonality in common variable immunodeficiency. General study results and limits: CVID subjects had higher TCRbeta clonality than healthy controls, most marked in about a third.

The table came from immunoSEQ multiplex PCR; TCRdb's copy has only in-frame clones and leaves some out. The sample holds 25,000 to 35,000 clones, and no clone turns up only once. Heparinized whole blood, 5 to 8 ml, came from each donor. The CDR3 is 15 residues long. The germline V gene encodes CDR1 LNHDA and CDR2 SQIVND (reference sequence). The V segment lost 5 bases and the J segment 4 bases; nucleotides outside the gene matches: 9. The clonotype was recovered from a person aged 18 to 75 in good health. The sequenced sample consisted of peripheral blood mononuclear cells. This chain connects TRBV19 to TRBJ2-7; 9 bases line up with TRBD2. CDR3 bases read: TGTGCCAGTAGTGCCGTAGCGGGAGTGGGTTACGAG. As protein: CASSAVAGVGYE. The entire CDR3 reads CASSAVAGVGYEQYF.